This TCR beta chain was observed in a study of T-cell reconstitution after alpha-beta-depleted transplantation in children. Study findings and constraints: Expanded graft clones, several hundred of them, were reportedly the source of alpha-beta T cells about two months after transplant.

CDR3 length equals 12 residues. V was cut by 3 bases and J by 6 bases, with 8 bases left in between. This clonotype has a count of ten or more. The antigen is undetermined. Preparation of the TCRbeta library was carried out with unique molecular identifiers. TCRdb processed the PCR reads anew with MiXCR; each CDR3 protein has one entry. Seen here are around 300,000 distinct CDR3 sequences, roughly a tenth observed once, and the top ten hold less than 9%. The genes are TRBV12-3 or TRBV12-4 and TRBJ1-1; D remains unclear. The source was PBMCs, collected before TCRalphabeta/CD19-depleted stem cell transplant. The receptor was derived from a boy under two years old with acute myeloid leukemia, due to receive a stem cell transplant. For the CDR3, the DNA is TGTGCCAGCAGTTTGGGATTCGCTGAAGCTTTCTTT. This gives the protein CASSLGFAEAFF.